This TCR beta chain derives from a study of T cell responses to AZD1222 COVID-19 vaccine. Sequenced by immunoSEQ multiplex PCR; TCRdb stores in-frame clones only, minus some. The top ten clones hold about 1.6% of a sample with roughly 150,000 clones, 90% to 95% of them seen once. The length of the CDR3 is 14 residues. V was clipped by 0 bases and J by 3 bases, with 7 bases between them. From germline, CDR1 is SGHTA and CDR2 FQGNSA. Study-wide points: Donors were largely white British and mainly female; clonal diversity was possibly underestimated.

A note on this clone: Its antigen is not identified.

The receptor was isolated from an adult who received the AZD1222 COVID-19 vaccine. This sequence joins TRBV7-2 and TRBJ2-3; possibly TRBD1 or TRBD2 for D (5 bases each). The material was peripheral blood, obtained 28 days after the second AZD1222 dose. CDR3 region: CASSLAGETDTQYF. CDR3 DNA: TGTGCCAGCAGCTTAGCGGGGGAAACAGATACGCAGTATTTT. The whole variable domain, remainder taken from reference TRBV7-2 and TRBJ2-3, is GAGVSQSPSNKVTEKGKDVELRCDPISGHTALYWYRQSLGQGLEFLIYFQGNSAPDKSGLPSDRFSAERTGGSVSTLTIQRTQQEDSAVYLCASSLAGETDTQYFGPGTRLTVL.